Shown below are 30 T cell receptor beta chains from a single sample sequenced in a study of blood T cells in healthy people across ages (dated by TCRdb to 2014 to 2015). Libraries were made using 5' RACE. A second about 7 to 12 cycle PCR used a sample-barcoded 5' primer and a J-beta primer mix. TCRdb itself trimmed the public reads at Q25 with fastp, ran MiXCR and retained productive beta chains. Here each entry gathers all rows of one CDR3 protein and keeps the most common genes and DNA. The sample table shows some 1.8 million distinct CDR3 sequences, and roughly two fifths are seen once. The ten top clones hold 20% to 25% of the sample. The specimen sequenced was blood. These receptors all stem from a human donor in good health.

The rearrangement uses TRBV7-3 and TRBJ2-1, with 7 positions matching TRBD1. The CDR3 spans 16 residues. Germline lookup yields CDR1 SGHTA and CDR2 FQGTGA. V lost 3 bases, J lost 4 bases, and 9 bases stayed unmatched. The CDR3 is CASSLRTGTEYNEQFF. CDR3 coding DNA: TGTGCCAGCAGCTTGAGAACCGGGACAGAATACAATGAGCAGTTCTTC.

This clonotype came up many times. As DNA, the CDR3 is TGTGCCAGCAGCTTATATGGGGGAGATACGCAGTATTTT. Encoded protein: CASSLYGGDTQYF. The V gene is TRBV7-7, the J gene TRBJ2-3; either TRBD1 or TRBD2 may fit D (5 bases each). V lost 2 bases to trimming and J lost 5 bases, with 8 bases between them. There are 13 residues in the CDR3. Germline V CDR1 and CDR2: SSHAT, FNYEAQ (reference sequence).

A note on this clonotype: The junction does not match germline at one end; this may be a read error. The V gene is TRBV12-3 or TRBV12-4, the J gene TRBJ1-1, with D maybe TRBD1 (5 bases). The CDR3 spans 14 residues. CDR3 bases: TGTGCCAGCAGTTCACCGGACATGAACACTGAAGCTTCCTTT. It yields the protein CASSSPDMNTEASF.

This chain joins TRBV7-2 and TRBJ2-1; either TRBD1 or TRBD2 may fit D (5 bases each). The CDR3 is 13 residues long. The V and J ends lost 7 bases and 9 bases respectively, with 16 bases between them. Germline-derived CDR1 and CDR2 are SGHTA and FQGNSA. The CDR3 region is CASTTPWGSEQFF. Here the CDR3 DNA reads TGTGCCAGCACCACACCCTGGGGGAGTGAGCAGTTCTTC.

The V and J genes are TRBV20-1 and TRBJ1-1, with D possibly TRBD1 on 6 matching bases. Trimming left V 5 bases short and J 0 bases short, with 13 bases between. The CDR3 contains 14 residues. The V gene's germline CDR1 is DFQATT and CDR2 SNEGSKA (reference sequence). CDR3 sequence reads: CSAAQGTLNTEAFF. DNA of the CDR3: TGCAGTGCTGCTCAGGGGACATTGAACACTGAAGCTTTCTTT.

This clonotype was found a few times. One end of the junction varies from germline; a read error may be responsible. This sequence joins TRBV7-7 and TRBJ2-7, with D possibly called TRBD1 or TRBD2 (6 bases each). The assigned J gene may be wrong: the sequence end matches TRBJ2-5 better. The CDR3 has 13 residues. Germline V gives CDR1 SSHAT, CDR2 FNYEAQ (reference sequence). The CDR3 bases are TGTGCTAGCAGCTTCGACGGGGGCCAGACCCAGTACTTC. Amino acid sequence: CASSFDGGQTQYF.

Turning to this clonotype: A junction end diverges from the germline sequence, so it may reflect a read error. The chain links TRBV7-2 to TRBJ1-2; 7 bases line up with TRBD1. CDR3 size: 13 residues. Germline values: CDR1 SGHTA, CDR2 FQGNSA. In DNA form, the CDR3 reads TGTGCCAGCAGCTGGGGGGGGACAGAAAAGGACACTTTC. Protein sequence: CASSWGGTEKDTF.

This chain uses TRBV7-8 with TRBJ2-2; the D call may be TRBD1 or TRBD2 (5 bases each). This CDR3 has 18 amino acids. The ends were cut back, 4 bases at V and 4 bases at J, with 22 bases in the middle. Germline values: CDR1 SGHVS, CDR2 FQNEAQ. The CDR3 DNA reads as TGTGCCAGCAGCTACCGACCTGGGACCCGACGGGGCACCGGGGAGCTGTTTTTT. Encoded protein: CASSYRPGTRRGTGELFF.

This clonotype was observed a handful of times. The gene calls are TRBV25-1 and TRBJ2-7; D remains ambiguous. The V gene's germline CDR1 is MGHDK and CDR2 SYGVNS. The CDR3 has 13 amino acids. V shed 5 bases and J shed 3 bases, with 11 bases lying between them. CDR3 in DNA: TGTGCCAGCAGTAAACCCGACCGCTACGAGCAGTACTTC. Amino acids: CASSKPDRYEQYF.

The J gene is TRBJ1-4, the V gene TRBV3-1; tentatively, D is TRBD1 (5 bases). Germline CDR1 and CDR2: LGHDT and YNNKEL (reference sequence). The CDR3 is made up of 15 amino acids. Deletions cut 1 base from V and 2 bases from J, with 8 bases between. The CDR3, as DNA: TGTGCCAGCAGCCAAGGGGGGGTCACTAATGAAAAACTGTTTTTT. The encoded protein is CASSQGGVTNEKLFF. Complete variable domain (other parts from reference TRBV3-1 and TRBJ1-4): DTAVSQTPKYLVTQMGNDKSIKCEQNLGHDTMYWYKQDSKKFLKIMFSYNNKELIINETVPNRFSPKSPDKAHLNLHINSLELGDSAVYFCASSQGGVTNEKLFFGSGTQLSVL.

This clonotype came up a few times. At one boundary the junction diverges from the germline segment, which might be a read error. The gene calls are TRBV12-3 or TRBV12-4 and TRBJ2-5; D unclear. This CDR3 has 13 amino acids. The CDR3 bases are TGTGCCAGCAGTTTCGGGTTTAAAGAGATCCAGTACTTC. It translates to CASSFGFKEIQYF.

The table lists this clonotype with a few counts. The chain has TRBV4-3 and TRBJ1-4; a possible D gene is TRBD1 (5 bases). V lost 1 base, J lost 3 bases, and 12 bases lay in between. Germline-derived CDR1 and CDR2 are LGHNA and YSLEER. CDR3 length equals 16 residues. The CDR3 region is CASSQGGRRANEKLFF. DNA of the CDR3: TGCGCCAGCAGCCAAGGAGGACGCAGGGCTAATGAAAAACTGTTTTTT.

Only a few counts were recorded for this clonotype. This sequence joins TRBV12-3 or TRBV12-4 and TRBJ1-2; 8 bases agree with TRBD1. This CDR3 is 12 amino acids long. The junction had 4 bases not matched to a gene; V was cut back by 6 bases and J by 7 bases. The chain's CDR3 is CASRRTGFGYTF. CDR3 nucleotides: TGTGCCAGCAGGAGGACAGGGTTTGGCTACACCTTC.

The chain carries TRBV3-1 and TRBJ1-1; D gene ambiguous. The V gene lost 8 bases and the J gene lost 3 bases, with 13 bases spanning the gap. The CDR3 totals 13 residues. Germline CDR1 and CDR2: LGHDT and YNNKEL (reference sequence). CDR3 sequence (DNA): TGTGCCAGCCGGCCTGGCCGGGACACTGAAGCTTTCTTT. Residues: CASRPGRDTEAFF.

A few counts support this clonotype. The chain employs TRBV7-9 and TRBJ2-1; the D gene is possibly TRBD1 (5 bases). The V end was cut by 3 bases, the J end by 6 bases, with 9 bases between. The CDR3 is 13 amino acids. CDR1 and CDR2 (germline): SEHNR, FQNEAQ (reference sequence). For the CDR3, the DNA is TGTGCCAGCAGCTTTGGGGCTTCCAATGAGCAGTTCTTC. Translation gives CASSFGASNEQFF.

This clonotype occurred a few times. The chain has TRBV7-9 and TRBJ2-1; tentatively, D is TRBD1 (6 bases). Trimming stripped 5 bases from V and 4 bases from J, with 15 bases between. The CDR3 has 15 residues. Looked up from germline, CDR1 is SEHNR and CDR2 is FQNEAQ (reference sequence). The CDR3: CASSHRGQKYNEQFF. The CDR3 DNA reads TGTGCCAGCAGCCACCGTGGACAGAAATACAATGAGCAGTTCTTC.

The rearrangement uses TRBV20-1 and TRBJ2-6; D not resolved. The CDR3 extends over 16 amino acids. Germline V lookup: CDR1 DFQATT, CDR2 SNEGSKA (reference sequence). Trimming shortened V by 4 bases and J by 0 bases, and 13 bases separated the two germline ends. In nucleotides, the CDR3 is TGCAGTGCTATTCCAGGACCCCTCTCTGGGGCCAACGTCCTGACTTTC. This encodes CSAIPGPLSGANVLTF.

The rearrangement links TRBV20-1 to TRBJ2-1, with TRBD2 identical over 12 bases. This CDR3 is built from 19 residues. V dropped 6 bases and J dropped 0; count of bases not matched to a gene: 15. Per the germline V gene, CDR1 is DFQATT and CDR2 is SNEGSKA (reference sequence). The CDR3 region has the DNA TGCAGTGCATTGCAACTAGCGGGGGGCCCCTTTAGCTCCTACAATGAGCAGTTCTTC. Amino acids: CSALQLAGGPFSSYNEQFF.

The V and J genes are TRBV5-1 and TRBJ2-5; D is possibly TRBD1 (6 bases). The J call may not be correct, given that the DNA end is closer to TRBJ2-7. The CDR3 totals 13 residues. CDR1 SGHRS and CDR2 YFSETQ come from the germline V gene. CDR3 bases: TGCGCCAGCAGGAAGGGACAAGGTTACGAGCAGTACTTC. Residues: CASRKGQGYEQYF.

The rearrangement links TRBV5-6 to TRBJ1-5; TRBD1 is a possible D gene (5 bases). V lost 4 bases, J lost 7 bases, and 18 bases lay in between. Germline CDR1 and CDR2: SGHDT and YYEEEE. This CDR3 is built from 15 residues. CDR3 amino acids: CASSAQSRAGQPQHF. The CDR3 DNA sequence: TGTGCCAGCAGCGCCCAAAGCAGGGCTGGACAGCCCCAGCATTTT.

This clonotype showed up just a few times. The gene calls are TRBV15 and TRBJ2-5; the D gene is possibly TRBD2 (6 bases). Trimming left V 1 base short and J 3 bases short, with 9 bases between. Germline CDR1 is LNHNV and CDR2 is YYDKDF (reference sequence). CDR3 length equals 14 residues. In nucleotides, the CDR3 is TGTGCCACCAGCAGAGGTGGAGGGGAAGAGACCCAGTACTTC. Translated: CATSRGGGEETQYF.

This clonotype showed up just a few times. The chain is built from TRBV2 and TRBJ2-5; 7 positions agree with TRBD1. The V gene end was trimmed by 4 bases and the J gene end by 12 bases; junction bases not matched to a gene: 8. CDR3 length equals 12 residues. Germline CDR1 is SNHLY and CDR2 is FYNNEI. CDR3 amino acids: CASSVSGQKKYF. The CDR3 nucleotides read TGTGCCAGCAGTGTATCGGGACAGAAAAAGTACTTC.

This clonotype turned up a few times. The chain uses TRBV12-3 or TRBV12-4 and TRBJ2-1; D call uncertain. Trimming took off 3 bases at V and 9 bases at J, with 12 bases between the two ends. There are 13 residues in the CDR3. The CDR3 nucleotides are TGTGCCAGCAGTTTTGGTATCCACAGTGAGCAGTTCTTC. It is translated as CASSFGIHSEQFF.

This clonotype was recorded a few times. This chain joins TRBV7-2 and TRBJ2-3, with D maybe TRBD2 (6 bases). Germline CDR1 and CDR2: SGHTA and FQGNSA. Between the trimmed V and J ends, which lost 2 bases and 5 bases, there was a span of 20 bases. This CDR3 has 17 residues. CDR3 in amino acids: CASSLSFRTKSRDTQYF. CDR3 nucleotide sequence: TGTGCCAGCAGCTTAAGTTTCAGGACTAAGTCTAGAGATACGCAGTATTTT.

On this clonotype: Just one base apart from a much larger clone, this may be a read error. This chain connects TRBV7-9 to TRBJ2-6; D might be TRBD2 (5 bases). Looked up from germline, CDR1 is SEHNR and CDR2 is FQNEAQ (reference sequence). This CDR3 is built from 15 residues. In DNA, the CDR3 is TGTACCAGCAGTCCACCCGGGGCTGGGGCCAACGTCCTGACTTTC. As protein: CTSSPPGAGANVLTF.

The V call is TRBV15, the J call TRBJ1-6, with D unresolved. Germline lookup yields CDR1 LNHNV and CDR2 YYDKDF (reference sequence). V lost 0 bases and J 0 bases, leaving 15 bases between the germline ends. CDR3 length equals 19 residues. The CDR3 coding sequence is TGTGCCACCAGCAGAGATGGGCCTGACGGGAGCTCCTATAATTCACCCCTCCACTTT. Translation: CATSRDGPDGSSYNSPLHF.

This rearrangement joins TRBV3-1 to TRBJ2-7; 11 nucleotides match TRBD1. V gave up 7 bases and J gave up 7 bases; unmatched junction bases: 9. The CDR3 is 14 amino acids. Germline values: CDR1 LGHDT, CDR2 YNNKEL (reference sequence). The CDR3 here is CASNLRDRGWEQYF. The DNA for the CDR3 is TGTGCCAGCAACCTCCGGGACAGGGGGTGGGAGCAGTACTTC.

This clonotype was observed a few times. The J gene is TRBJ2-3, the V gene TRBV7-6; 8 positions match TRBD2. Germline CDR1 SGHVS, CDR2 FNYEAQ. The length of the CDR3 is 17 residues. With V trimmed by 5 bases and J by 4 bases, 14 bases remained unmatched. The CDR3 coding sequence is TGTGCCAGCAGCCCGCGACCGGGGACTAGAATTCCAGATACGCAGTATTTT. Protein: CASSPRPGTRIPDTQYF. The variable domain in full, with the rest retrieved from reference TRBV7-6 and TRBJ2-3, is GAGVSQSPRYKVTKRGQDVALRCDPISGHVSLYWYRQALGQGPEFLTYFNYEAQQDKSGLPNDRFSAERPEGSISTLTIQRTEQRDSAMYRCASSPRPGTRIPDTQYFGPGTRLTVL.

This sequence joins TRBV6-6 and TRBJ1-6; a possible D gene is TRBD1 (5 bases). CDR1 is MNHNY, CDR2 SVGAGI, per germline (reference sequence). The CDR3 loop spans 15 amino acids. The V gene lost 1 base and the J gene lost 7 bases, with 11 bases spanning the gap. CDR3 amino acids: CASSYLGVGNSPLHF. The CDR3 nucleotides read TGTGCCAGCAGTTACTTAGGGGTCGGCAATTCACCCCTCCACTTT.

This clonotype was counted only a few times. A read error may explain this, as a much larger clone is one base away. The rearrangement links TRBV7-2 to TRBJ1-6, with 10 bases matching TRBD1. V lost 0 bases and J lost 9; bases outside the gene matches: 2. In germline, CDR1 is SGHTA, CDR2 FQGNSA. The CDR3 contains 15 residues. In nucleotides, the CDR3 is TGTGCCAGCAGCTTAGCGGGACAGGGGAGTTCACCCCTCCACTTT. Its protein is CASSLAGQGSSPLHF. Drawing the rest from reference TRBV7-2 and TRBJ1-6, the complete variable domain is GAGVSQSPSNKVTEKGKDVELRCDPISGHTALYWYRQSLGQGLEFLIYFQGNSAPDKSGLPSDRFSAERTGGSVSTLTIQRTQQEDSAVYLCASSLAGQGSSPLHFGNGTRLTVT.